This TCR beta chain was recovered during a study of beta chain features in type 1 diabetes. Study-wide points: The study left unresolved whether HLA type influences TCRB rearrangement. Shortening of TCRB CDR3s, moderate but significant, appeared in all four CD4+ subsets of Type 1 diabetes patients. A closer apparent resemblance between naive, central memory and Treg TCRB repertoires was seen in patients than in healthy donors.

Sequenced material consisted of expressed TCRB transcripts (all of the isolated RNA was reverse transcribed). Data came from immunoSEQ multiplex PCR; TCRdb stores just in-frame clones and leaves some out. The repertoire holds approximately 44,000 clones, with 66% as singletons. CDR3 length: 15 residues. Germline values: CDR1 MNHNY, CDR2 SVGAGI (reference sequence). After removal of 2 bases from V and 6 bases from J, the junction contained 4 bases not matched to a gene. Concerning this clone itself: Its target is unknown.

The chain links TRBV6-6 to TRBJ1-6; 7 nucleotides line up with TRBD1. Sequencing input: Tregs from blood. The clonotype comes from a woman aged 18-30 years with type 1 diabetes. In nucleotides, the CDR3 is TGTGCCAGCAGTTACCCCCCAGGGGGTAATTCACCCCTCCACTTT. Its translation: CASSYPPGGNSPLHF.